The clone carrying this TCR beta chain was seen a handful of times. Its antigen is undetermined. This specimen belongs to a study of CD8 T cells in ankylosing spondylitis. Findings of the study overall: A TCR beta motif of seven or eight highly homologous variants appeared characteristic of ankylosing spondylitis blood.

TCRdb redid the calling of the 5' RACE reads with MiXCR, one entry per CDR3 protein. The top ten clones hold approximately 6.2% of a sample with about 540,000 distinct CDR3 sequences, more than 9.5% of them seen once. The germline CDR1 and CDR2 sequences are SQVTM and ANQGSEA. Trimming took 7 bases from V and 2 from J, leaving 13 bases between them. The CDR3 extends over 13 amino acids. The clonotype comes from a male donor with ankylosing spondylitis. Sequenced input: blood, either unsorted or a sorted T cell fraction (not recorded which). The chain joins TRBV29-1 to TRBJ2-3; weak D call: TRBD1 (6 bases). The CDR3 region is CSGQDSPTDTQYF. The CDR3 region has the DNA TGCAGCGGCCAGGACAGTCCCACAGATACGCAGTATTTT.